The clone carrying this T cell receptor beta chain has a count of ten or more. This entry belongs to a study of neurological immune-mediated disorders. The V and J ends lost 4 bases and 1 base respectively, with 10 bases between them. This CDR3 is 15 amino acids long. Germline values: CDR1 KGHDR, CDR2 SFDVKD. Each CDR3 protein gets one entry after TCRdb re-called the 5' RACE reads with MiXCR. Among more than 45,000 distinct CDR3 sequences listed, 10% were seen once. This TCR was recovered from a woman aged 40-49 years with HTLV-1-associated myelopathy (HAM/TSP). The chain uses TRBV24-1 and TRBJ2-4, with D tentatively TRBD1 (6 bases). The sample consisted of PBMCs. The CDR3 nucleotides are TGTGCCACCAGTGACCACGACAGGGCCAAAAACATTCAGTACTTC. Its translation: CATSDHDRAKNIQYF.